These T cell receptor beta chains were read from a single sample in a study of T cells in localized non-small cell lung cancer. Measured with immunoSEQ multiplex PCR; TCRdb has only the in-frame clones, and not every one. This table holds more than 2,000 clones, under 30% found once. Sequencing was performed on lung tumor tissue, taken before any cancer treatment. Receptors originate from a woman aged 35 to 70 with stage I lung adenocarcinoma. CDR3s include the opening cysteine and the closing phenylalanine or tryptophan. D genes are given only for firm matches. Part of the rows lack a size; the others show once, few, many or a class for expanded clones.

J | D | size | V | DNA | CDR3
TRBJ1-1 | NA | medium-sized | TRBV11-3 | TGTGCCAGCAGCTTGTGGGTCGTTGGGCGCAGGACATGGAACACTGAAGCTTTCTTT | CASSLWVVGRRTWNTEAFF
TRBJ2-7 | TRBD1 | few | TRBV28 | TGTGCCAGCGAAGGACAGGGCTACGAGCAGTACTTC | CASEGQGYEQYF
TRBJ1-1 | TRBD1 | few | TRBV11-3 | TGTGCCAGCAGCCAGGGGGCGCAAGGGGCTGAAGCTTTCTTT | CASSQGAQGAEAFF
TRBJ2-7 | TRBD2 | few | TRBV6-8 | TGTGCCAGCAGTTACACAAGGACTAGCGGGGACTCCTACGAGCAGTACTTC | CASSYTRTSGDSYEQYF
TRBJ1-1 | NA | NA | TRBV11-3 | TGTGCCAGCAGCTTAGAGGCGGCAGCCCCTGAAGCTTTCTTT | CASSLEAAAPEAFF
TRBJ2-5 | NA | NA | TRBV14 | TGTGCCAGCAGCCCTTGGTTCGGGGAGACCCAGTACTTC | CASSPWFGETQYF
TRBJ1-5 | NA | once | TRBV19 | TGTGCCAGTAGTCCTGGACGGATCTATCAGCCCCAGCATTTT | CASSPGRIYQPQHF
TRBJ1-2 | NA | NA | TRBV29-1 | TGCAGCGTCCTGGGGGGCGGCAATGGCTACACCTTC | CSVLGGGNGYTF
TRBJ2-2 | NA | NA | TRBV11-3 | TGTGCCAGCAGCTCCGGGGGACAGTCGACCGGGGAGCTGTTTTTT | CASSSGGQSTGELFF
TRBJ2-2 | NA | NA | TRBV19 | TGTGCCATTCAGGTGGGCGGCACCGGGGAGCTGTTTTTT | CAIQVGGTGELFF
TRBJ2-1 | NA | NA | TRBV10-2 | TGCGCCAGCCGTAAGGACAGCTCCTACAATGAGCAGTTCTTC | CASRKDSSYNEQFF
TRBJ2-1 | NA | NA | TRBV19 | TGTGCCAGTAGTATCGGGACGAGGTCCTACAATGAGCAGTTCTTC | CASSIGTRSYNEQFF
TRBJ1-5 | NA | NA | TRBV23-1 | TGCGCCAGCAGCTTGGGACCCCTGGGCAATCAGCCCCAGCATTTT | CASSLGPLGNQPQHF
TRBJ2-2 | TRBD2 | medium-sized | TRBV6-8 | TGTGCCAGCAGTTACTCGAATCTAGCGGGAGCCGGGGAGCTGTTTTTT | CASSYSNLAGAGELFF
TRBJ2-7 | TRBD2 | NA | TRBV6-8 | TGTGCCATCAGTCGGACGGGAGGAGGCGACGAGCAGTACTTC | CAISRTGGGDEQYF
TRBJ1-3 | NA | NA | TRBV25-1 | TGTGCCAGCGGAACAGGGTTGCGGTCTGGAAACACCATATATTTT | CASGTGLRSGNTIYF
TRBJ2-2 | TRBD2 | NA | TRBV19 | TGTGCCAGTAGTATCCGACTAGCGGGAGGTCACACCGGGGAGCTGTTTTTT | CASSIRLAGGHTGELFF
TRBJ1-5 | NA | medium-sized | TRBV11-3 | TGTGCCAGCAGCTCCTCACAGGCTGGTCATCAGCCCCAGCATTTT | CASSSSQAGHQPQHF
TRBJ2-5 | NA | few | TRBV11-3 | TGTGCCAGCAGCCGATTTAAGGGGCAAGAGACCCAGTACTTC | CASSRFKGQETQYF
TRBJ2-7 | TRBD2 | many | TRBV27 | TGTGCCAGCAGTTTGGGGGGGGTCTATCCCTACGAGCAGTACTTC | CASSLGGVYPYEQYF
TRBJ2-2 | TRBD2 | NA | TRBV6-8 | TGTGCCACTAACGGGGTGAGCGGGACGTCCGACACCGGGGAGCTGTTTTTT | CATNGVSGTSDTGELFF
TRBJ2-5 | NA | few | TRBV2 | TGTGCCAGCAGAGGCAGGGACCTGGTTAGGGAGACCCAGTACTTC | CASRGRDLVRETQYF